These 27 T cell receptor beta chains share one sample of origin, sequenced in a study of cytomegalovirus exposure and HLA in healthy donors. PCR primers comprised 60 Vbeta and 13 Jbeta primers. The assay was immunoSEQ multiplex PCR, and TCRdb's table has in-frame clones only and misses some. The repertoire holds approximately 210,000 clones, with 82% as singletons. The sequenced sample was PBMCs. The source of these receptors is a man aged 35 to 55 in good health and CMV-seropositive.

V usage is TRBV7-9 and J usage is TRBJ2-1; 8 bases line up with TRBD2. This CDR3 region has 18 residues. The V gene end was trimmed by 2 bases and the J gene end by 7 bases; junction bases not matched to a gene: 16. Germline lookup yields CDR1 SEHNR and CDR2 FQNEAQ (reference sequence). The CDR3 spells CASSLKGFSGIGKNEQFF. The CDR3 DNA reads TGTGCCAGCAGCTTAAAGGGGTTTAGCGGGATAGGAAAAAATGAGCAGTTCTTC.

The chain combines TRBV6-4 with TRBJ2-2, with 10 bases lining up with TRBD2. This CDR3 contains 16 residues. V dropped 6 bases and J dropped 0; count of bases not matched to a gene: 4. Per the germline V gene, CDR1 is MRHNA and CDR2 is SNTAGT. The CDR3 DNA reads as TGTGCCAGCAGAGTTCTAGCGGGAGCGAACACCGGGGAGCTGTTTTTT. This encodes CASRVLAGANTGELFF.

A note on this clone: This sample also contains other DNA sequences that code for the same CDR3. The chain links TRBV18 to TRBJ1-1; D is unclear. The CDR3 is 13 amino acids. Trimming took off 3 bases at V and 1 base at J, with 6 bases between the two ends. Per the germline V gene, CDR1 is KGHSH and CDR2 is LQKENI. CDR3 nucleotide sequence: TGTGCCAGCTCACCGGCGGGGAACACTGAAGCTTTCTTT. This sequence encodes CASSPAGNTEAFF.

The chain combines TRBV9 with TRBJ2-1, with TRBD2 matching 8 bases. CDR1 and CDR2 (germline): SGDLS, YYNGEE. With 0 bases clipped from V and 4 bases from J, the junction kept 6 bases outside the gene matches. The CDR3 covers 16 residues. The CDR3 DNA reads as TGTGCCAGCAGCGTAGTTGGTAGCGGGATGTACAATGAGCAGTTCTTC. Amino acid sequence: CASSVVGSGMYNEQFF.

The chain links TRBV30 to TRBJ1-1; possibly TRBD1 for D (5 bases). Between the trimmed V and J ends, which lost 2 bases and 0 bases, there was a span of 22 bases. The CDR3 contains 18 residues. Germline values: CDR1 GTSNPN, CDR2 SVGIG (reference sequence). The chain's CDR3 is CAWSSPGGGKGMNTEAFF. Written as DNA, the CDR3 is TGTGCCTGGAGTTCCCCCGGGGGGGGAAAGGGGATGAACACTGAAGCTTTCTTT.

CDR3 region: CASSLVGGPRGAREQYV. CDR3 bases: TGTGCCAGCAGCTTGGTGGGGGGGCCAAGAGGCGCTCGCGAGCAGTACGTC. This chain joins TRBV5-4 and TRBJ2-7; D perhaps matches TRBD2 (7 bases). CDR1 and CDR2 from the germline V gene are SGHNT and YYREEE (reference sequence). V lost 0 bases, J lost 6 bases, and 22 bases lay in between. The CDR3 totals 17 residues.

This chain links TRBV9 with TRBJ2-5; 12 bases are shared with TRBD2. This CDR3 has 16 residues. The J segment lost 2 bases and the V segment lost 0 bases, leaving 2 bases of the junction unmatched. Germline CDR1 is SGDLS and CDR2 is YYNGEE. The CDR3 region is CASSVAGTSGQETQYF. Here the CDR3 DNA reads TGTGCCAGCAGCGTAGCTGGGACTAGCGGGCAAGAGACCCAGTACTTC.

The J gene is TRBJ2-6, the V gene TRBV30; 9 bases align to TRBD1. This CDR3 contains 15 residues. Germline V gene lookup returns CDR1 GTSNPN and CDR2 SVGIG (reference sequence). Trimming removed 7 bases from V and 0 bases from J; junction bases left unmatched: 4. CDR3 residues: CAFGQGNSGANVLTF. As DNA, the CDR3 is TGTGCCTTCGGACAGGGGAACTCTGGGGCCAACGTCCTGACTTTC.

This clone was detected only once. The DNA for the CDR3 is TGCGCCAGCAAAGCGGGAGGGCCGGGGGAGACCCAGTACTTC. Translated: CASKAGGPGETQYF. The chain combines TRBV5-1 with TRBJ2-5, with TRBD2 identical over 10 bases. This CDR3 has 14 amino acids. CDR1 and CDR2 (germline): SGHRS, YFSETQ. With 6 bases clipped from V and 5 bases from J, the junction kept 7 bases outside the gene matches.

The chain is built from TRBV28 and TRBJ1-2, with D possibly being TRBD1 (5 bases). The germline V and J ends were trimmed by 5 bases and 2 bases, with 9 bases remaining between them. CDR1 is MDHEN and CDR2 is SYDVKM in the germline V gene. The CDR3 sequence is 13 residues long. The CDR3 DNA follows: TGTGCCAGCAGTCTACAGGTCAACTATGGCTACACCTTC. This codes for CASSLQVNYGYTF.

The chain carries TRBV7-3 and TRBJ2-3, with 7 bases identical to TRBD2. Germline trimming cut 1 base from V and 7 bases from J; bases unmatched to any gene: 8. The CDR3 is made up of 15 amino acids. Germline values: CDR1 SGHTA, CDR2 FQGTGA. CDR3 sequence (DNA): TGTGCCAGCAGCTTAAAGGACGGGAGGATGAATACGCAGTATTTT. Protein: CASSLKDGRMNTQYF.

This chain joins TRBV27 and TRBJ1-5; D possibly corresponds to TRBD1 (5 bases). V was cut by 4 bases and J by 7 bases, with 11 bases left in between. Germline V gene lookup returns CDR1 MNHEY and CDR2 SMNVEV (reference sequence). This CDR3 comprises 13 residues. CDR3 DNA: TGTGCCAGCAGTTACGGGGGTGAGCAGCCCCAGCATTTT. Translating gives CASSYGGEQPQHF.

This sequence joins TRBV7-2 and TRBJ2-4, with D hard to call. V was trimmed by 5 bases and J by 0 bases, leaving 17 bases between them. CDR1 is SGHTA and CDR2 is FQGNSA in the germline V gene. This CDR3 has 17 residues. As DNA, the CDR3 is TGTGCCAGCAGCCCCGGCAGGTGGGCGCTAGCCAAAAACATTCAGTACTTC. This sequence encodes CASSPGRWALAKNIQYF.

In DNA form, the CDR3 reads TGTGCCAGCAGCTTGGGCGATATGAACACTGAAGCTTTCTTT. Translating gives CASSLGDMNTEAFF. The chain is built from TRBV5-5 and TRBJ1-1; D call uncertain. The V and J ends lost 0 bases and 0 bases respectively, with 6 bases between them. CDR3 length: 14 amino acids. Germline V lookup: CDR1 SGHKS, CDR2 YYEKEE (reference sequence). The variable domain in full, completed from reference TRBV5-5 and TRBJ1-1, reads DAGVTQSPTHLIKTRGQQVTLRCSPISGHKSVSWYQQVLGQGPQFIFQYYEKEERGRGNFPDRFSARQFPNYSSELNVNALLLGDSALYLCASSLGDMNTEAFFGQGTRLTVV.

This clone was seen a few times. The chain couples TRBV28 to TRBJ2-7; perhaps TRBD1 as D (6 bases). The germline V gene has CDR1 MDHEN and CDR2 SYDVKM. This CDR3 is built from 14 residues. V was cut by 5 bases and J by 3 bases, with 14 bases left in between. The CDR3 region is CASSPAPGDYEQYF. In nucleotides, the CDR3 is TGTGCCAGCAGTCCGGCCCCAGGGGACTACGAGCAGTACTTC. Looking up the rest from reference TRBV28 and TRBJ2-7 gives the full variable domain: DVKVTQSSRYLVKRTGEKVFLECVQDMDHENMFWYRQDPGLGLRLIYFSYDVKMKEKGDIPEGYSVSREKKERFSLILESASTNQTSMYLCASSPAPGDYEQYFGPGTRLTVT.

DNA of the CDR3: TGCAGCGTTTTAACGGGACAGAAGACTTTCTTT. The encoded protein is CSVLTGQKTFF. The chain links TRBV29-1 to TRBJ1-1; 7 nucleotides align to TRBD1. Germline CDR1 and CDR2: SQVTM and ANQGSEA. This CDR3 is 11 amino acids long. Trimming at V came to 5 bases and at J to 12 bases, leaving 9 bases not matched to a gene.

This chain uses TRBV6-6 with TRBJ2-7, with 9 bases lining up with TRBD1. Trimming took 6 bases from V and 9 from J; bases not matched to a gene: 9. The CDR3 consists of 13 residues. Per the germline V gene, CDR1 is MNHNY and CDR2 is SVGAGI (reference sequence). Here the CDR3 DNA reads TGTGCCAGCAGGCCGGGACAGGGCTTAGGGCAGTACGTC. Translation gives CASRPGQGLGQYV.

This clone was picked up a small number of times. The chain couples TRBV9 to TRBJ1-1; D might be TRBD1 (6 bases). Germline CDR1 and CDR2: SGDLS and YYNGEE. This CDR3 region has 15 residues. V dropped 0 bases and J dropped 4 bases, with 13 bases sitting between them. The CDR3 coding sequence is TGTGCCAGCAGCGTAGATTCCTTACAGGGCACTGAAGCTTTCTTT. Its protein product is CASSVDSLQGTEAFF.

This clone has only one observation. The chain couples TRBV5-1 to TRBJ2-5; D is ambiguous. Germline CDR1 SGHRS, CDR2 YFSETQ. The CDR3 runs to 14 residues. Trimming took off 4 bases at V and 2 bases at J, with 12 bases between the two ends. In nucleotides, the CDR3 is TGCGCCAGCAGCCCCACGCGACTTCAAGAGACCCAGTACTTC. As protein: CASSPTRLQETQYF.

The V and J genes are TRBV5-8 and TRBJ2-1; possible D gene TRBD1, 6 bases. Looked up from germline, CDR1 is SGHTS and CDR2 is YDEGEE. This CDR3 comprises 15 residues. With 0 bases removed from V and 5 bases from J, the gap between germline ends came to 12 bases. CDR3 DNA sequence: TGTGCCAGCAGCTTGGACAGGGCTCCTCACAATGAGCAGTTCTTC. Its translation: CASSLDRAPHNEQFF.

J is TRBJ2-1 and V is TRBV15; maybe TRBD2 (6 bases). The CDR3 length is 14 residues. Trimming cost V 0 bases and J 6 bases, with 9 bases left between them. Germline CDR1 and CDR2: LNHNV and YYDKDF (reference sequence). This chain's CDR3 is CATSREGGFNEQFF. In DNA, the CDR3 is TGTGCCACCAGCAGAGAGGGGGGTTTCAATGAGCAGTTCTTC.

CDR3 amino acids: CASSASGRRTDTQYF. In DNA form, the CDR3 reads TGTGCCAGCAGTGCTAGCGGGAGGCGCACAGATACGCAGTATTTT. V usage is TRBV6-1 and J usage is TRBJ2-3; 11 bases are a match to TRBD2. Germline trimming cut 4 bases from V and 1 base from J; bases unmatched to any gene: 1. The CDR3 contains 15 residues. Germline-derived CDR1 and CDR2 are MNHNS and SASEGT.

CDR3 nucleotides: TGTGCCAGCAGCCAAAAAGTAATAGCGGGACCCGATTCTAGCACAGATACGCAGTATTTT. This gives the protein CASSQKVIAGPDSSTDTQYF. The V gene is TRBV4-2, the J gene TRBJ2-3; 8 nucleotides line up with TRBD2. The V gene end was trimmed by 2 bases and the J gene end by 0 bases; junction bases not matched to a gene: 16. Germline assignment: CDR1 LGHNA and CDR2 YNFKEQ. The CDR3 length is 20 residues.

This chain uses TRBV5-6 with TRBJ2-7; 8 bases are a match to TRBD2. Germline CDR1 is SGHDT and CDR2 is YYEEEE. The J segment lost 2 bases and the V segment lost 5 bases, leaving 9 bases of the junction unmatched. CDR3 length: 15 residues. As DNA, the CDR3 is TGTGCCAGCAGTCCCTCACCGGGACTAGCCTACGAGCAGTACTTC. Protein: CASSPSPGLAYEQYF.

The chain uses TRBV11-3 and TRBJ1-2, with 9 bases identical to TRBD1. In germline, CDR1 is SGHNT, CDR2 YENEEA. The CDR3 extends over 16 amino acids. The V segment lost 6 bases and the J segment 2 bases; nucleotides outside the gene matches: 10. The CDR3 DNA follows: TGTGCCAGCAGTCCCCCCGGGACAGGGACGAACTATGGCTACACCTTC. Protein sequence: CASSPPGTGTNYGYTF.

The chain recombines TRBV2 with TRBJ2-1; a possible D gene is TRBD2 (6 bases). V was cut by 9 bases and J by 5 bases, with 29 bases left in between. The germline gives CDR1 SNHLY, CDR2 FYNNEI. This CDR3 is built from 18 residues. CDR3 protein: CARAVVPGALARDNEQFF. Written as DNA, the CDR3 is TGTGCCAGAGCAGTTGTCCCCGGGGCACTAGCCCGGGACAATGAGCAGTTCTTC.

The chain combines TRBV6-5 with TRBJ2-1; a weak D match, TRBD1 (5 bases). There are 12 residues in the CDR3. Trimming pared 2 bases from V and 9 bases from J, leaving 8 bases between. Per the germline V gene, CDR1 is MNHEY and CDR2 is SVGAGI. This CDR3 is CASSYQGGEQFF. CDR3 coding DNA: TGTGCCAGCAGTTACCAGGGCGGTGAGCAGTTCTTC.